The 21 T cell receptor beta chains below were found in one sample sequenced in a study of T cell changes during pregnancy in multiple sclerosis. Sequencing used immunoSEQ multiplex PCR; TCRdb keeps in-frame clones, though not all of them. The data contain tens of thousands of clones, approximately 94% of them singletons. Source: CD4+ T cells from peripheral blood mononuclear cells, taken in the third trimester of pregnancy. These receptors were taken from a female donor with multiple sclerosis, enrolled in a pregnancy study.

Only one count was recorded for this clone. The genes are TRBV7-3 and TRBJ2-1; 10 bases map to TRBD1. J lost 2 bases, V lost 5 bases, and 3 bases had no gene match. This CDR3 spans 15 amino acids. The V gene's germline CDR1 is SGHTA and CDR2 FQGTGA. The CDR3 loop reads CASSRGQGAYNEQFF. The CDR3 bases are TGTGCCAGCAGCCGTGGACAGGGGGCCTACAATGAGCAGTTCTTC.

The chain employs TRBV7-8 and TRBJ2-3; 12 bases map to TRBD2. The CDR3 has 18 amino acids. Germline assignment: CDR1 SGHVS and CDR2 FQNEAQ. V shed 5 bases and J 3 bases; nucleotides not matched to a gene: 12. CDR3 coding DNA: TGTGCCAGCAGCGAGACTAGCGGGAGAGGGGGTGGGACAGATACGCAGTATTTT. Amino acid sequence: CASSETSGRGGGTDTQYF.

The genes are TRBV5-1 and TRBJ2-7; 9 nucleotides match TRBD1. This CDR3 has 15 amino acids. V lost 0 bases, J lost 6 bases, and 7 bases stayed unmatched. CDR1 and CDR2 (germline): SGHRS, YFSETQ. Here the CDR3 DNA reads TGCGCCAGCAGCTTGGACGGACAGGGGCCGACCGAGCAGTACTTC. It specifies CASSLDGQGPTEQYF.

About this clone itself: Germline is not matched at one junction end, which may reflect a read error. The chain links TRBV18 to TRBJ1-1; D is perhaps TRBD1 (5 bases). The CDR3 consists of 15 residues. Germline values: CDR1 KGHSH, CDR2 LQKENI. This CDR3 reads CASSSRQTRNAEAFF. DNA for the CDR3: TGTGCCAGCTCAAGCAGACAGACTCGGAACGCTGAAGCTTTCTTT. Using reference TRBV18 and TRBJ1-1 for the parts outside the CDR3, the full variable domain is NAGVMQNPRHLVRRRGQEARLRCSPMKGHSHVYWYRQLPEEGLKFMVYLQKENIIDESGMPKERFSAEFPKEGPSILRIQQVVRGDSAAYFCASSSRQTRNAEAFFGQGTRLTVV.

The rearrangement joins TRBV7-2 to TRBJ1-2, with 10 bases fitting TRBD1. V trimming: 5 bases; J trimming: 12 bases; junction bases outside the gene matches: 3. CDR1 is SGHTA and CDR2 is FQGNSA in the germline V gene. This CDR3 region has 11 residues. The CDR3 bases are TGTGCCAGCAGCGCGGACAGGGGGAACACCTTC. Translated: CASSADRGNTF.

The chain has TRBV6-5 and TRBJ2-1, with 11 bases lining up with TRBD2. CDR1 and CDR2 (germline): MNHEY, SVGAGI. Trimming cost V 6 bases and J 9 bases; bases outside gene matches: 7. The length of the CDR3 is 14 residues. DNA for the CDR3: TGTGCCAGCAGCTCCGGGACTAGCGGTTTTGAGCAGTTCTTC. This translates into CASSSGTSGFEQFF.

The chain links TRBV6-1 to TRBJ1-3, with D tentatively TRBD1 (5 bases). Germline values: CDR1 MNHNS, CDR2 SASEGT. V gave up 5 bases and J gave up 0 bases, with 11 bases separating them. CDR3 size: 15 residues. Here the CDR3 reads CASSPGGGSGNTIYF. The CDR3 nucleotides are TGTGCCAGCAGTCCCGGGGGGGGCTCTGGAAACACCATATATTTT.

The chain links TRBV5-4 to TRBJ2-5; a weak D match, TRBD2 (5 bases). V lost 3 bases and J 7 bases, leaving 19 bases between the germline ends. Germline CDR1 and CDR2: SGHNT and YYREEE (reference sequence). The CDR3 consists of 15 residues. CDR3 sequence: CASSSPGLWGRTQYF. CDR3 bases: TGTGCCAGCAGCTCTCCCGGACTCTGGGGAAGGACCCAGTACTTC.

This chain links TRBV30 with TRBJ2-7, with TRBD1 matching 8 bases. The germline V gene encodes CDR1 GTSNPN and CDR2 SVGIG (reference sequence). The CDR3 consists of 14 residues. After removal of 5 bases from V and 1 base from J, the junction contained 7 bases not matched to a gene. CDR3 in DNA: TGTGCCTGGGGAAAGACAGGGGTTTCCTACGAGCAGTACTTC. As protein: CAWGKTGVSYEQYF.

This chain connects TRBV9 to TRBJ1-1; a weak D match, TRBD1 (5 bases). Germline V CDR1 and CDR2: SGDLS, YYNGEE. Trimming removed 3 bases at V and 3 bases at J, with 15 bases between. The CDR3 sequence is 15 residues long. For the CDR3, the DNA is TGTGCCAGCAGCGAGGGCCCGGGGACTCACACTGAAGCTTTCTTT. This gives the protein CASSEGPGTHTEAFF. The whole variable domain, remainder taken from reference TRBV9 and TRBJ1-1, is DSGVTQTPKHLITATGQRVTLRCSPRSGDLSVYWYQQSLDQGLQFLIQYYNGEERAKGNILERFSAQQFPDLHSELNLSSLELGDSALYFCASSEGPGTHTEAFFGQGTRLTVV.

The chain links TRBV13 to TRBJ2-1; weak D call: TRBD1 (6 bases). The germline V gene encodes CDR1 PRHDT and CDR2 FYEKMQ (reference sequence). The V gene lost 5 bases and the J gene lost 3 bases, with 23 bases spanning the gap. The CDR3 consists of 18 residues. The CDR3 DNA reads TGTGCCAGCAGCCACCGGGACATCACCCCTTTCATCTACAATGAGCAGTTCTTC. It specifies CASSHRDITPFIYNEQFF.

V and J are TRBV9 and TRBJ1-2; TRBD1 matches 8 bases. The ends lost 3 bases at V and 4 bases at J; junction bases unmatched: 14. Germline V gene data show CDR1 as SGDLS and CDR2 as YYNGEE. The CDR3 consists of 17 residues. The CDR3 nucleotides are TGTGCCAGCAGCGCAACGTCGCCCCCGACAGGGGCCTATGGCTACACCTTC. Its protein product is CASSATSPPTGAYGYTF.

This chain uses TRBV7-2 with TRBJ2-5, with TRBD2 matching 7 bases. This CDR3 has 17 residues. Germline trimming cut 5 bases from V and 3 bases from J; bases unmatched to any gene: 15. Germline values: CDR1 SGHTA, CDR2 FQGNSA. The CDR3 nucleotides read TGTGCCAGCAGCGCGACAAACCGGGACTACCAAAAAGAGACCCAGTACTTC. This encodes CASSATNRDYQKETQYF.

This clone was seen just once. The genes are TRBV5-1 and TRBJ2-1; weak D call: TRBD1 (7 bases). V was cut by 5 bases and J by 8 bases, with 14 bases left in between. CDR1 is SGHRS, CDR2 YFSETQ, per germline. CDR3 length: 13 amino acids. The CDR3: CASRGARGDEQFF. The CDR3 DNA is TGCGCCAGCAGGGGGGCCAGGGGGGATGAGCAGTTCTTC.

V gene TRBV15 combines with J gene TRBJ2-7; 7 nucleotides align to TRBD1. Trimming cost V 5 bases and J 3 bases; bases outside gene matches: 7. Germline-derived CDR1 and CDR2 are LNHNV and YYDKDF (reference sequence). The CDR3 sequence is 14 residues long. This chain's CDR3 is CATSLRQGGYEQYF. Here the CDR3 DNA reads TGTGCCACCAGCTTACGACAGGGCGGCTACGAGCAGTACTTC.

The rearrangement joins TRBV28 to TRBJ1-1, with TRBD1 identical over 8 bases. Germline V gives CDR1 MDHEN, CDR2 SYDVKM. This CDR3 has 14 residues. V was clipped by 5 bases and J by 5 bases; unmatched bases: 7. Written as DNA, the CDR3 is TGTGCCAGCAGTCCGTCAGGGGGCTGGACTGAAGCTTTCTTT. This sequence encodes CASSPSGGWTEAFF.

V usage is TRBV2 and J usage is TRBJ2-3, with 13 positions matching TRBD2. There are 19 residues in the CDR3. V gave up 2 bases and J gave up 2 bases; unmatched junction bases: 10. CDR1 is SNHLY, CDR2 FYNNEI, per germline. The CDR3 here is CASSESGRLAGGVTDTQYF. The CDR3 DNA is TGTGCCAGCAGTGAATCGGGTAGACTAGCGGGAGGTGTCACAGATACGCAGTATTTT.

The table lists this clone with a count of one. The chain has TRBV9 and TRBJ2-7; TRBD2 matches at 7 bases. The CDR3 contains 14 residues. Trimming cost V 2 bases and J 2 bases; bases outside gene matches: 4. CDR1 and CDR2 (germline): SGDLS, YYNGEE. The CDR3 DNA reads TGTGCCAGCAGCGTGAGCGGGGACCCCTACGAGCAGTACTTC. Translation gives CASSVSGDPYEQYF. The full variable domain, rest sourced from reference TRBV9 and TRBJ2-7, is DSGVTQTPKHLITATGQRVTLRCSPRSGDLSVYWYQQSLDQGLQFLIQYYNGEERAKGNILERFSAQQFPDLHSELNLSSLELGDSALYFCASSVSGDPYEQYFGPGTRLTVT.

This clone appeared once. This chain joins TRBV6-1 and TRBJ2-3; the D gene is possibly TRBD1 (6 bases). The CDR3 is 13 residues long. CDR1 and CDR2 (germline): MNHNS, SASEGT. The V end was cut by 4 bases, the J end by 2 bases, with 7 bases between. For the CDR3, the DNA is TGTGCCAGCAGTGGGGGGCTCACAGATACGCAGTATTTT. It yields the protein CASSGGLTDTQYF.

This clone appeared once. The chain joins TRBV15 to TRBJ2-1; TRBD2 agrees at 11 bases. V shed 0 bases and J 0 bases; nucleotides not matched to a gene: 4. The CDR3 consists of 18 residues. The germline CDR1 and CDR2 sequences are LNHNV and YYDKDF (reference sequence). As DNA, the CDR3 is TGTGCCACCAGCAGAGATACCCTAGCGGGAGGCTCCTACAATGAGCAGTTCTTC. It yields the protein CATSRDTLAGGSYNEQFF.

CDR3 nucleotide sequence: TGTGCCAGCAGACGGGGACAGAACACTGAAGCTTTCTTT. It yields the protein CASRRGQNTEAFF. The chain has TRBV6-5 and TRBJ1-1; TRBD1 is a possible D gene (6 bases). The CDR3 sequence is 13 residues long. Per the germline V gene, CDR1 is MNHEY and CDR2 is SVGAGI. V was shortened by 6 bases and J by 1 base, with 9 bases between the two germline ends.